The TCR beta chain described here comes from a study of blood T cell repertoires in COVID-19. Germline V gene sequence: CDR1 MNHEY, CDR2 SMNVEV (reference sequence). The CDR3 consists of 14 residues. Trimming took off 6 bases at V and 1 base at J, with 7 bases between the two ends. The repertoire was sequenced with immunoSEQ multiplex PCR; TCRdb's copy has only in-frame clones and lacks some. Of roughly 150,000 clones listed, 70% to 85% were seen once; the top ten hold approximately 1.6%. This receptor was obtained from a woman in her late teens or twenties who had been exposed to COVID-19. The chain couples TRBV27 to TRBJ1-6, with a possible D match to TRBD1 (6 bases). Sequencing was performed on PBMCs or T cells enriched from blood (not recorded which). CDR3 amino acids: CASRGTSYNSPLHF. As DNA, the CDR3 is TGTGCCAGCAGGGGGACATCCTATAATTCACCCCTCCACTTT.